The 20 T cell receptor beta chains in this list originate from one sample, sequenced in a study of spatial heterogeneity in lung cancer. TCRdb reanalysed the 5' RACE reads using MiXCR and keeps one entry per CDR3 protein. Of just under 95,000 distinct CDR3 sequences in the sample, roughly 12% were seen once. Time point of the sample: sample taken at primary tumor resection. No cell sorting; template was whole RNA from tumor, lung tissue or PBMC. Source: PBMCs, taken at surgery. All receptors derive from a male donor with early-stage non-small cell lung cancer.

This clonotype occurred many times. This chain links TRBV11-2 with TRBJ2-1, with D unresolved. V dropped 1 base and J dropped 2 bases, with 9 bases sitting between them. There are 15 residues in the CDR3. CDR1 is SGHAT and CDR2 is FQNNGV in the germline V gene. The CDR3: CASSLGVGPYNEQFF. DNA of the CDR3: TGTGCCAGCAGCTTAGGAGTAGGCCCCTACAATGAGCAGTTCTTC.

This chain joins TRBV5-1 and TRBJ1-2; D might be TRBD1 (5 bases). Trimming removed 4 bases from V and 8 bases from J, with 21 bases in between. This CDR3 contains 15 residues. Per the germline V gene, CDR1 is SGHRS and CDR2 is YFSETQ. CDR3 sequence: CASSSSGTSERGYTF. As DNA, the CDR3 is TGCGCCAGCAGCAGCTCCGGGACCTCAGAGCGCGGCTACACCTTC.

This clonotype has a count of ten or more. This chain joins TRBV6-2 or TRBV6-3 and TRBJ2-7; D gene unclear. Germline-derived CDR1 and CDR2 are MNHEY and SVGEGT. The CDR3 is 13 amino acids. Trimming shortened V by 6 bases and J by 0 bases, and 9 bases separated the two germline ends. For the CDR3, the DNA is TGTGCCAGCAGACAGATCAGCTCCTACGAGCAGTACTTC. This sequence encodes CASRQISSYEQYF.

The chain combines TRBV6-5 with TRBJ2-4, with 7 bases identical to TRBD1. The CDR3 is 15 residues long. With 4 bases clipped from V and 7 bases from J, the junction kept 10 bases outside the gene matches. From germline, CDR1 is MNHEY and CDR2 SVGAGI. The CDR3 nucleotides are TGTGCCAGCAGTTTTACTGGGACAGTTTCGAACATTCAGTACTTC. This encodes CASSFTGTVSNIQYF.

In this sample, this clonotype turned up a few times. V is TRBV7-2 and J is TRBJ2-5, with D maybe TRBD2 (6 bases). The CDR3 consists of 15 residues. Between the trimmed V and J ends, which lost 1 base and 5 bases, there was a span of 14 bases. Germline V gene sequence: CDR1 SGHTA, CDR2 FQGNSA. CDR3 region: CASSLESGGSETQYF. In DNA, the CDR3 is TGTGCCAGCAGCTTAGAGTCAGGAGGGTCCGAGACCCAGTACTTC.

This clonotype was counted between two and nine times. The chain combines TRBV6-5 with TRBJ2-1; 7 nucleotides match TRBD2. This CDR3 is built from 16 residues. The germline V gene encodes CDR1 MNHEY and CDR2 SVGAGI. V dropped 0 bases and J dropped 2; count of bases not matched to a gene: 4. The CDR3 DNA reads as TGTGCCAGCAGTTACTCCGGCGGGGGAACCTACAATGAGCAGTTCTTC. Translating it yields CASSYSGGGTYNEQFF.

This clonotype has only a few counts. The chain's CDR3 is CASSQDRSRNTIYF. The CDR3 bases are TGCGCCAGCAGCCAAGATAGAAGTCGAAACACCATATATTTT. V usage is TRBV4-1 and J usage is TRBJ1-3, with D unresolved. The germline V and J ends were trimmed by 0 bases and 5 bases, with 8 bases remaining between them. Germline V gene data show CDR1 as MGHRA and CDR2 as YSYEKL. The CDR3 spans 14 residues.

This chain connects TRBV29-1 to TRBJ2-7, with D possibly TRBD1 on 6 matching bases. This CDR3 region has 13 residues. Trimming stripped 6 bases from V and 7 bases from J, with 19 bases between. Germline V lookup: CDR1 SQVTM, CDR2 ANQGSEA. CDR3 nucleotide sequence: TGCAGCGTAAGGAGAGGGGGTCCGCGGGAGCAGTACTTC. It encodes CSVRRGGPREQYF.

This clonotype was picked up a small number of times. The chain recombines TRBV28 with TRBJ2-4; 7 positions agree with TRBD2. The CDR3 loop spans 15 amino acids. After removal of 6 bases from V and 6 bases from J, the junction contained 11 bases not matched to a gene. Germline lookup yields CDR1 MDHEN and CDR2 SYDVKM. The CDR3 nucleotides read TGTGCCAGCAGCTGGGGAGGGAGGCAGGGAAACATTCAGTACTTC. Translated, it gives CASSWGGRQGNIQYF.

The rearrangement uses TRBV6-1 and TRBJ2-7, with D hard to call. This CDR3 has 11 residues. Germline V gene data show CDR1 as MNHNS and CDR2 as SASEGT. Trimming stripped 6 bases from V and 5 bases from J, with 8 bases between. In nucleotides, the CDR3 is TGTGCCAGCAGCGTTATAAACGAGCAGTACTTC. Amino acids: CASSVINEQYF.

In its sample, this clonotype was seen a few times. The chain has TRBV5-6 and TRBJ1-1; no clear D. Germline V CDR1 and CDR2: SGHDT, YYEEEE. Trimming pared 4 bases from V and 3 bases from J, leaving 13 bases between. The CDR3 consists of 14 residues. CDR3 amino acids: CASSHGPVDTEAFF. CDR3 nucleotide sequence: TGTGCCAGCAGCCACGGGCCAGTCGACACTGAAGCTTTCTTT.

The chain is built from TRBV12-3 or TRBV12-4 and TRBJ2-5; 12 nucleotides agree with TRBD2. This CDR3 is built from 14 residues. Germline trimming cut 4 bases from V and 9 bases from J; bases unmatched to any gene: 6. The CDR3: CASSSRTSGAPQYF. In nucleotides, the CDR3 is TGTGCCAGCAGTTCCCGGACTAGCGGGGCGCCCCAGTACTTC.

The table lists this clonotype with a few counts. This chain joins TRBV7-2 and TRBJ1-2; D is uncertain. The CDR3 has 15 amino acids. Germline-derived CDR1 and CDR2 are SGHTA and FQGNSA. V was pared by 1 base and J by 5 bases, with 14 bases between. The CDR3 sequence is CASSLEPGSLYGYTF. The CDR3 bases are TGTGCCAGCAGCTTAGAGCCGGGGAGCTTATATGGCTACACCTTC.

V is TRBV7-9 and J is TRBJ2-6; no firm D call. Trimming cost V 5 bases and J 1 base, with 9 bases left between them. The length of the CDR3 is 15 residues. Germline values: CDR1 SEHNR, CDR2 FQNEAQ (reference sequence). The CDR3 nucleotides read TGTGCCAGCAGCCCATTGGTTTCTGGGGCCAACGTCCTGACTTTC. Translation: CASSPLVSGANVLTF. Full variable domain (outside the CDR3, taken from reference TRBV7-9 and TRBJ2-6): DTGVSQNPRHKITKRGQNVTFRCDPISEHNRLYWYRQTLGQGPEFLTYFQNEAQLEKSRLLSDRFSAERPKGSFSTLEIQRTEQGDSAMYLCASSPLVSGANVLTFGAGSRLTVL.

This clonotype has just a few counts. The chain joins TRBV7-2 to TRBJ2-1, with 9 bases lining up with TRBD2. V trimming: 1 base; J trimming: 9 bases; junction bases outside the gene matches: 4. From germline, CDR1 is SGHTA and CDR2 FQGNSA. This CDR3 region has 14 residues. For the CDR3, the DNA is TGTGCCAGCAGCTTAGTAGCGGGAGAGAGTGAGCAGTTCTTC. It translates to CASSLVAGESEQFF.

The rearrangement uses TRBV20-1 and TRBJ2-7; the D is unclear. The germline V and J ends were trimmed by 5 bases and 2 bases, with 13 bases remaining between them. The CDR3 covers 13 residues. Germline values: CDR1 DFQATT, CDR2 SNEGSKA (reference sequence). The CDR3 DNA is TGCAGTGCTCATGGCCAAGGACCCTACGAGCAGTACTTC. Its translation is CSAHGQGPYEQYF.

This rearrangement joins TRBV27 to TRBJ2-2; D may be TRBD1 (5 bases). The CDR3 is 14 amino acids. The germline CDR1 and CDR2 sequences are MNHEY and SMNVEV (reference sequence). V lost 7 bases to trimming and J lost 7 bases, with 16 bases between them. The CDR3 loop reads CASTRAGSNGELFF. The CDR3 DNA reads TGTGCCAGCACAAGGGCAGGGTCGAACGGGGAGCTGTTTTTT.

The CDR3 coding sequence is TGTGCCAGCAGAAGGACAGCAGACGAGCAGTACTTC. Protein: CASRRTADEQYF. This chain links TRBV25-1 with TRBJ2-7; D is possibly TRBD1 (6 bases). The CDR3 sequence is 12 residues long. V lost 6 bases and J lost 5, with 11 bases in between. Germline CDR1 and CDR2: MGHDK and SYGVNS.

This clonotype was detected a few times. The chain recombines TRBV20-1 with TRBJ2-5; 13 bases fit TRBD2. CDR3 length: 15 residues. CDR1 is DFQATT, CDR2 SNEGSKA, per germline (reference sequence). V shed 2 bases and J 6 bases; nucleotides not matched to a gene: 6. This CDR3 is CSARTSGRAIKTQYF. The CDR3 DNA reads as TGCAGTGCTAGAACTAGCGGGAGGGCCATAAAGACCCAGTACTTC.

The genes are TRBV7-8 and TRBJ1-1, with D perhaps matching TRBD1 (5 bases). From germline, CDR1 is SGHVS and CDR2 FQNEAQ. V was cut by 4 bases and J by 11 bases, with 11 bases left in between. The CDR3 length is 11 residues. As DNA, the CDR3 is TGTGCCAGCAGCTCGCAGGGTGGCGCTTTCTTT. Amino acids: CASSSQGGAFF.